The T cell receptor beta chain described here comes from a study of T cell responses to AZD1222 COVID-19 vaccine. Repertoires were generated with immunoSEQ multiplex PCR, while TCRdb's copy carries only in-frame clones and drops some. The repertoire consists of some 140,000 clones, with approximately 94% occurring once and the leading ten covering more than 2.5%. The CDR3 spans 18 residues. The clonotype originates from an adult in good health. The sample in question was peripheral blood, obtained on day 0 of AZD1222 vaccination. The chain couples TRBV21-1 to TRBJ2-7; TRBD2 is the table's D call and was not checked against the DNA. TRBV21-1 is a recognized pseudogene. CDR3 nucleotide sequence: TGTGCCAGCAGCAAAGATGCGACTAGCGGGAGGATTACGGGGGAGCAGTACTTC. This sequence encodes CASSKDATSGRITGEQYF.